This TCR beta chain was profiled in a study of graft-versus-host responses after intestinal transplantation. This clone was seen only a few times. The CDR3 consists of 15 residues. The germline V gene has CDR1 SGHRS and CDR2 YFSETQ. V lost 1 base to trimming and J lost 0 bases, with 5 bases between them. Points from the study as a whole: Levels of circulating GvH clones at their peak were associated with early post-transplant HvG declines. Among recipient marrow samples, GvH clones were found; some appeared first in ileum or blood.

Irradiated, violet-dye-labeled stimulator cells, roughly 200,000 in number, were plated with roughly 200,000 CFSE-labeled responder cells. The responders that had proliferated, CFSE-low CD3+CD4+ and CD3+CD8+ cells, were sorted after the reaction. This table comes from immunoSEQ multiplex PCR, and its TCRdb copy is limited to in-frame clones, with some not included. The sample records 15,000 to 20,000 clones, about a third being singletons. The chain employs TRBV5-1 and TRBJ2-6; no clear D. The TCR comes from a human patient who was an organ donor for intestinal transplantation. Sequenced here: alloreactive CD4+ T cells from a mixed lymphocyte reaction culture, sampled before transplantation. Subset of the sample: CFSE-low proliferating T cells sorted from roughly 6-day pre-transplant mixed lymphocyte reaction (GvH or HvG direction). The CDR3 sequence: CASSLTSSGANVLTF. CDR3 bases: TGCGCCAGCAGCTTGACCAGCTCTGGGGCCAACGTCCTGACTTTC. The full variable domain, rest sourced from reference TRBV5-1 and TRBJ2-6, is KAGVTQTPRYLIKTRGQQVTLSCSPISGHRSVSWYQQTPGQGLQFLFEYFSETQRNKGNFPGRFSGRQFSNSRSEMNVSTLELGDSALYLCASSLTSSGANVLTFGAGSRLTVL.